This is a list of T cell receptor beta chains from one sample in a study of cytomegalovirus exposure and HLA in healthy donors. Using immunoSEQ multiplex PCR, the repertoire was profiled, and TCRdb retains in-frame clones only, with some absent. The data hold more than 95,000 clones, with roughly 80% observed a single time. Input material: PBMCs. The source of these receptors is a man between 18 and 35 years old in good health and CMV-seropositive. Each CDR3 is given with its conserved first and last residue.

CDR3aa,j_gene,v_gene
CASSGGYAGSSYNSPLHF,TRBJ1-6,TRBV5-6
CASSLRDSQETQYF,TRBJ2-5,TRBV7-7
CVVTRDRAGNEQFF,TRBJ2-1,TRBV30
CASSGQGLQTQYF,TRBJ2-5,TRBV28
CASSLGTGVINQPQHF,TRBJ1-5,TRBV12-1
CASSQGQGVREQYF,TRBJ2-7,TRBV4-1
CASSWGEGNKGTEAFF,TRBJ1-1,TRBV6-6
CASINRGVSTEAFF,TRBJ1-1,TRBV6-1
CASSDWRGGNEQFF,TRBJ2-1,TRBV10-1
CAWSVGQPQHF,TRBJ1-5,TRBV30
CAISESPGVKETQYF,TRBJ2-5,TRBV10-3
CASSYKAGTGGQPQHF,TRBJ1-5,TRBV6-5
CASSSGTGGEKLFF,TRBJ1-4,TRBV5-4
CASSLEPNTGELFF,TRBJ2-2,TRBV5-4
CASSDGQGETQYF,TRBJ2-5,TRBV6-6
CASSYGGAGNTIYF,TRBJ1-3,TRBV6-5
CASITNGGEQFF,TRBJ2-1,TRBV6-1
CASSQGALNTEAFF,TRBJ1-1,TRBV5-1
CASSVSSGTGYGYTF,TRBJ1-2,TRBV9
CAWARGPGPQHF,TRBJ1-5,TRBV30
CASSDGTSGGEQFF,TRBJ2-1,TRBV6-4
CASTRTENSPLHF,TRBJ1-6,TRBV2
CASMEWQNTEAFF,TRBJ1-1,TRBV27
CSSTGAVYGYTF,TRBJ1-2,TRBV7-9
CASGRGGSNQPQHF,TRBJ1-5,TRBV27
CASSEDRGSADTQYF,TRBJ2-3,TRBV2
CASSGELAGDYNEQFF,TRBJ2-1,TRBV11-2
CATSRDRLNQPQHF,TRBJ1-5,TRBV15
CASSFSGQGYGYTF,TRBJ1-2,TRBV5-4
CASSYSGTGGTEAFF,TRBJ1-1,TRBV6-5
CASSHSGTGYNEQFF,TRBJ2-1,TRBV14
CASNNLNTEAFF,TRBJ1-1,TRBV11-2
CASSLPERGGDFTGELFF,TRBJ2-2,TRBV4-1
CAWSGRGGSDEQFF,TRBJ2-1,TRBV30
CASRDRTYEQYF,.,TRBV6-5
CASSLHNTPYEQYF,TRBJ2-7,TRBV5-4
CASSSTSGGASDTQYF,TRBJ2-3,TRBV27
CASSLETGSMNTEAFF,TRBJ1-1,TRBV5-1
CASSLGVGNTIYF,TRBJ1-3,TRBV7-9
CASSSLGGQETQYF,TRBJ2-5,TRBV11-1
CASSRQVHEKLFF,TRBJ1-4,TRBV2
CASSLQGYRNEQYF,TRBJ2-7,TRBV5-4